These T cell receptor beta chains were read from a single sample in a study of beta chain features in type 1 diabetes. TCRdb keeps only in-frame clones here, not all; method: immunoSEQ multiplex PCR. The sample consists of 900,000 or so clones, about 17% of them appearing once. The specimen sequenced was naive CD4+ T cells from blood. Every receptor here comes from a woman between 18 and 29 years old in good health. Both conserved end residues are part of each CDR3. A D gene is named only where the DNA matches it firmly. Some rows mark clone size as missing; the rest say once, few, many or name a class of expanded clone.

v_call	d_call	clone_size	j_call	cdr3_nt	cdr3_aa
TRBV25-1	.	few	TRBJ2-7	TGTGCCAGCAGACAGGGCTCCTACGAGCAGTACTTC	CASRQGSYEQYF
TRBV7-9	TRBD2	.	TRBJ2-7	TGTGCCAGCAGCTTGTCGGGGCGGGAGAGGCAGTACTTC	CASSLSGRERQYF
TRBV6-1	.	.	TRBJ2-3	TGTGCCAGCAGTGAAGTGACCTCTACAGATACGCAGTATTTT	CASSEVTSTDTQYF
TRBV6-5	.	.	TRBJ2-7	TGTGCCAGCAGCCAAACCAGGCTTCGGGAGCAGTACTTC	CASSQTRLREQYF
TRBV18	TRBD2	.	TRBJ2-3	TGTGCCAGCTCTGTAATTAGACTAGCGGGACTCACAGATACGCAGTATTTT	CASSVIRLAGLTDTQYF
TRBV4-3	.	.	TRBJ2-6	TGCGCCAGCAGCTCAACTGGGGCCAACGTCCTGACTTTC	CASSSTGANVLTF
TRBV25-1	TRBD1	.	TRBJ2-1	TGTGCCAGCAGTGTTCCGGGACAGGCCTACAATGAGCAGTTCTTC	CASSVPGQAYNEQFF
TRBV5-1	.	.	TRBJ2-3	TGCGCCAGCAGTCCAACTAATTTGGATACGCAGTATTTT	CASSPTNLDTQYF
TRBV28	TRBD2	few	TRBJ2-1	TGTGCCAGCAGTTCTGCGGGAGGGGCCAGTCGGCGACAGTTCTTC	CASSSAGGASRRQFF
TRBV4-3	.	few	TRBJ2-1	TGCGCCAGCAGCCAAGACGTATTGTTGGGCAATGAGCAGTTCTTC	CASSQDVLLGNEQFF
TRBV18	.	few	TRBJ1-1	TGTGCCAGCTCAGGCGGGGGGAACACTGAAGCTTTCTTT	CASSGGGNTEAFF
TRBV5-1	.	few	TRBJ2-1	TGCGCCAGCGCCCAGGATCGACATTACAATGAGCAGTTCTTC	CASAQDRHYNEQFF
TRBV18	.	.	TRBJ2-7	TGTGCCAGTCGAACTACAGGGCCCTACGAGCAGTACTTC	CASRTTGPYEQYF
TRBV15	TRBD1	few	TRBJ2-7	TGTGCCACCAGCACGACAGGGATTGTCTACGAGCAGTACTTC	CATSTTGIVYEQYF
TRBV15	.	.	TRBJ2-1	TGTGCCACCAGCAGACACCTCAGGAATGAGCAGTTCTTC	CATSRHLRNEQFF
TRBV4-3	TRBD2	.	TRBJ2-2	TGCGCCAGCAGCCAAGTGACTAGCGGGAACACCGGGGAGCTGTTTTTT	CASSQVTSGNTGELFF
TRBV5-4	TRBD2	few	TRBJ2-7	TGTGCCAGCAGCTCTCCGGGACTAGCGGGAGTTCACGAGCAGTACTTC	CASSSPGLAGVHEQYF
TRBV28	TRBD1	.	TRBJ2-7	TGTGCCAGCTGGGACAGTCTGAACTACGAGCAGTACTTC	CASWDSLNYEQYF
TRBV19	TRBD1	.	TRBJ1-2	TGTGCCAGTAGTCTTAAGACAGGGATGGGCTATGGCTACACCTTC	CASSLKTGMGYGYTF
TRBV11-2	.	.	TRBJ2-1	TGTGCCAGCAGCCTATACAGACTAGTGATCTCCAATGAGCAGTTCTTC	CASSLYRLVISNEQFF
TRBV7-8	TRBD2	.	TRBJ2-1	TGTGCCAGCAGCTCCTTAGGGCGGGAGGTATACAATGAGCAGTTCTTC	CASSSLGREVYNEQFF
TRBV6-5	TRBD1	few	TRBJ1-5	TGTGCCAGCGGACAGGGTACCAATCAGCCCCAGCATTTT	CASGQGTNQPQHF
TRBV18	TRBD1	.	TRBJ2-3	TGTGCCAGCTCACCAGGGCGACAGGGAGTTGCAGATACGCAGTATTTT	CASSPGRQGVADTQYF
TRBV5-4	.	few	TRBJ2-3	TGTGCCAGCAGATTGGACAGCACAGATACGCAGTATTTT	CASRLDSTDTQYF
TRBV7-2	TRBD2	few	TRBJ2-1	TGTGCCAGCAGCCCTAGCGGAGTCTACAATGAGCAGTTCTTC	CASSPSGVYNEQFF
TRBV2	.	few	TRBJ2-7	TGTGCCAGCGGAGGGGTCGCCTACGAGCAGTACTTC	CASGGVAYEQYF
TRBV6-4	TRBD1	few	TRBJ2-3	TGTGCCAGCAGTGCACAGGGGGCATCAGATACGCAGTATTTT	CASSAQGASDTQYF